This T cell receptor (beta chain) is drawn from a study of cytomegalovirus exposure and HLA in healthy donors (dated by TCRdb to 2016 to 2017). Broadly, across the study: According to a later analysis, the 110 or so validation repertoires were produced on the same platform as the 700 or so repertoires of the first cohort. The aim of the study was to test whether cataloging public T cell receptors could identify signatures of past pathogen exposure. Besides the first cohort of about 730 subjects, a separate validation cohort made up of around 120 different subjects was used. High-throughput TCR immunosequencing, statistical association of individual TCRs with disease status, and machine learning were combined to predict cytomegalovirus infection status. What the research found in general, with its limitations: In a later analysis, TCRs clustered in the first cohort were found to also tend to co-occur in the roughly 110 validation repertoires, with 94% of cluster scores above 0. Across donors, most TCR sequences were observed very rarely, whereas some public TCRs were present in many individuals. According to the authors, the approach could potentially be generalized to other disease states and immunological phenotypes. The validation cohort had no HLA typing available for a later analysis, so co-occurrence within that cohort was assessed over all 120 or so repertoires. A total of about 180 TCR beta chains were listed by the study as associated with cytomegalovirus. In both the original and validation cohorts, the classifier was reported to diagnose cytomegalovirus status with high specificity and sensitivity. In vitro tests confirmed that a few of the cytomegalovirus-associated TCR beta chains recognize cytomegalovirus antigens.

With regard to this clone: Which antigen it targets is not known. Base qualities were left out, and no much larger clone turns up one base away.

Separate from the roughly 650-subject first cohort, the validation cohort of 95 to 150 subjects was the group to which the donors belonged. Receptor libraries were prepared by the immunoSEQ multiplex PCR assay. The original methods were these. To diagnose cytomegalovirus status from the catalog of TCR beta chain sequences, a statistical classification framework was built. TCRdb retrieved this table from immuneACCESS and kept in-frame rearrangements only. Not all clones are present; in checked studies, unresolved V genes account for under half, and no reason is known for the remainder. The V and J calls and clone size come from that table; D and trimming were worked out from the DNA. This sample lists under 300,000 clones; around 88% were detected once. Roughly 1.2% of the sample is taken by the ten largest. There are 15 amino acids in the CDR3, from cysteine to phenylalanine inclusive. The kept DNA is CDR3 alone, 45 bases in frame from the first base. CDR1 and CDR2 are read off the germline V gene as SNHLY and FYNNEI. Trimming removed 6 bases from V and 2 bases from J, leaving 16 bases between the germline ends.

The clonotype comes from a woman in her 30s in good health and CMV-seropositive. This chain is built from TRBV2 and TRBJ1-2; TRBD1 is perhaps the D gene, given 6 matching bases. Sequencing was carried out using PBMCs. Here is the DNA: TGTGCCAGCAGGGATAGGGGGGGCGAGAACTATGGCTACACCTTC. This translates into CASRDRGGENYGYTF.